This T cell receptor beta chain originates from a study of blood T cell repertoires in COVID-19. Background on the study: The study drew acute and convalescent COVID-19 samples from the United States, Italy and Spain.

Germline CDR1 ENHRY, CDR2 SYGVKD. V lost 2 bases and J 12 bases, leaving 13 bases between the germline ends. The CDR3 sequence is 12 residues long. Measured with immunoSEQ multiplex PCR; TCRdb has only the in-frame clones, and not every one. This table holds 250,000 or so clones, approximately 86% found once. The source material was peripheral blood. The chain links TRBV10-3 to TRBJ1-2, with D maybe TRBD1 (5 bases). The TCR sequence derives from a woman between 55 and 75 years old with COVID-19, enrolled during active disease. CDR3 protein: CAISEAQGVNTF. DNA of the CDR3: TGTGCCATCAGTGAGGCGCAAGGGGTTAACACCTTC.